The entry below gives a single T cell receptor beta chain sequence along with its context. The data stem from a study of T cell changes during pregnancy in multiple sclerosis. Here immunoSEQ multiplex PCR was the method, and the copy in TCRdb shows in-frame clones only, minus some. The sample carries over 60,000 clones, roughly nine tenths recorded once. The CDR3 length is 12 residues. The junction had 8 bases not matched to a gene; V was cut back by 5 bases and J by 15 bases. In germline, CDR1 is MNHNY, CDR2 SVGAGI (reference sequence). This rearrangement joins TRBV6-6 to TRBJ2-1, with TRBD2 matching over 9 bases. This material consisted of peripheral blood, taken in the first trimester of pregnancy. The receptor was isolated from a female donor with multiple sclerosis, enrolled in a pregnancy study. DNA of the CDR3: TGTGCCAGCAGTCCGACTAGCGGAAAGCCGTTCTTC. This translates into CASSPTSGKPFF.